The following is a T cell receptor beta chain sequence with its context. What it binds is unknown. Produced via immunoSEQ multiplex PCR; TCRdb's table is partial and in-frame only. The table has more than 2,000,000 clones, 80% to 95% seen once; the top ten hold 0.35% to 0.5%. This record belongs to a study of shared clonotypes between healthy human individuals. Study-level points and caveats: In the sorted subsets, rarefaction showed sequencing was incomplete despite large depth. The generation probabilities recorded for non-shared clonotypes fell below those of clonotypes shared by all four donors.

The CDR3 is 15 residues long. V lost 2 bases to trimming and J lost 4 bases; unmatched junction nucleotides: 5. Germline values: CDR1 LNHDA, CDR2 SQIVND (reference sequence). Adult Caucasians living in Nashville, Tennessee made up all of the donors. The CD4+ fraction was divided into a CD45RA+ naive subset and a CD45RA-negative memory subset. Sequenced material: naive CD4+ T cells from PBMCs. Specified subset: CD45RA+ positively selected. This sequence was found in a man younger than 35 in good health. Some clones in this sample may be carry-over from other donors' samples. This chain uses TRBV19 with TRBJ1-5; 7 bases agree with TRBD1. In DNA, the CDR3 is TGTGCCAGTAGTATACTACAGGGGCAGAATCAGCCCCAGCATTTT. Amino acid sequence: CASSILQGQNQPQHF. The complete variable domain, with remaining parts taken from reference TRBV19 and TRBJ1-5, reads DGGITQSPKYLFRKEGQNVTLSCEQNLNHDAMYWYRQDPGQGLRLIYYSQIVNDFQKGDIAEGYSVSREKKESFPLTVTSAQKNPTAFYLCASSILQGQNQPQHFGDGTRLSIL.